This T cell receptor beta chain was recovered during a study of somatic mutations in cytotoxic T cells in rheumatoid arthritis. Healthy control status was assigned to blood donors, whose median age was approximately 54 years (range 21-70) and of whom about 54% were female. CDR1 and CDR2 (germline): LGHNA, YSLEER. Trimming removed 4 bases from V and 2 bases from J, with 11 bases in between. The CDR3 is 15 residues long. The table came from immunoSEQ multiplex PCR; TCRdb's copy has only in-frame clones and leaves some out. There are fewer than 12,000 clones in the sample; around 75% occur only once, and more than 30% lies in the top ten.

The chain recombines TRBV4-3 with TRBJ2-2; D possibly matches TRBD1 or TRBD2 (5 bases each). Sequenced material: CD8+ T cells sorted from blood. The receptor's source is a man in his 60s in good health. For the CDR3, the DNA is TGCGCCAGCAGCCTGGGGACGGAAAACACCGGGGAGCTGTTTTTT. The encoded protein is CASSLGTENTGELFF.